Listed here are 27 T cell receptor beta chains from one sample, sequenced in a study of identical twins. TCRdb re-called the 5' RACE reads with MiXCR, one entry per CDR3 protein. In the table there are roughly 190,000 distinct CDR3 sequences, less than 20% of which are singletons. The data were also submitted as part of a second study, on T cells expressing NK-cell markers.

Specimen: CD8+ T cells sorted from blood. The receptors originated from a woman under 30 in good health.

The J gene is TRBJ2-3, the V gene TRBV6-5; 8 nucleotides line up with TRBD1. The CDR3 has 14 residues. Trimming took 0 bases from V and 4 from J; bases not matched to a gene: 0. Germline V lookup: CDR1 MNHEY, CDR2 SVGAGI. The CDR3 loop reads CASSYSRGPDTQYF. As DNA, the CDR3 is TGTGCCAGCAGTTACTCCAGGGGGCCAGATACGCAGTATTTT.

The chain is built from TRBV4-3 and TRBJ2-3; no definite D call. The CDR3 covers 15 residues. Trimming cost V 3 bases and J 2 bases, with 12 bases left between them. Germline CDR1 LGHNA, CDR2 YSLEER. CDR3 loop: CASSHEVRITDTQYF. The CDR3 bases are TGCGCCAGCAGCCATGAGGTACGAATCACAGATACGCAGTATTTT.

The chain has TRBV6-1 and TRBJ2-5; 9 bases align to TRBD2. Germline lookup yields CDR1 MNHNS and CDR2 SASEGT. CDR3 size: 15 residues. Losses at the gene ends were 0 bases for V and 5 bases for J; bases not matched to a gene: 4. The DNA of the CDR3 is TGTGCCAGCAGTGAAGCTAGCGGGGGCGTCGAGACCCAGTACTTC. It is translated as CASSEASGGVETQYF.

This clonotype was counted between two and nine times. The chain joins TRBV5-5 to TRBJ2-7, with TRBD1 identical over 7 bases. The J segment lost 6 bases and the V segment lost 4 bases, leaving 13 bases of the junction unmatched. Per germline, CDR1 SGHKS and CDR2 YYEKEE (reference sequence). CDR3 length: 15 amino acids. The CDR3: CASSPLGDRGPEQYF. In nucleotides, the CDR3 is TGTGCCAGCAGCCCATTGGGGGACAGAGGACCCGAGCAGTACTTC.

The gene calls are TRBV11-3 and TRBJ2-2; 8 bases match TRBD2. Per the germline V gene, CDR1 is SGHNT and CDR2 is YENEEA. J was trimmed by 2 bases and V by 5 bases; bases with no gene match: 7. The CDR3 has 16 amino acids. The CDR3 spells CASSPTSGRNTGELFF. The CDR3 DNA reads TGTGCCAGCAGCCCAACTAGCGGAAGAAACACCGGGGAGCTGTTTTTT.

The CDR3 DNA reads as TGTGCCAGCAGATGGCCTCAAAATGGCTCTCCGGAGCTGTTTTTT. The encoded protein is CASRWPQNGSPELFF. J is TRBJ2-2 and V is TRBV6-2 or TRBV6-3; no clear D gene. The V gene lost 6 bases and the J gene lost 10 bases, with 21 bases spanning the gap. This CDR3 region has 15 residues. Looked up from germline, CDR1 is MNHEY and CDR2 is SVGEGT.

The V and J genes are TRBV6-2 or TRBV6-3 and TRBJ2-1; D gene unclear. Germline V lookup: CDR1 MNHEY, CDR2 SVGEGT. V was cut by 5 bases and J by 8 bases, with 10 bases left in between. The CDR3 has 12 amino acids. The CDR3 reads CASSLVIDEQFF. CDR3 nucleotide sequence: TGTGCCAGCAGTCTAGTTATCGATGAGCAGTTCTTC.

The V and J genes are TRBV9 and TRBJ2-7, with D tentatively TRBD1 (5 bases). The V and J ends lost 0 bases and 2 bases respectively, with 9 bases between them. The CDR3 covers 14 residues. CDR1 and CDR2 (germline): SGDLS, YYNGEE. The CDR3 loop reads CASSVVDKTYEQYF. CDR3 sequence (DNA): TGTGCCAGCAGCGTAGTGGACAAGACCTACGAGCAGTACTTC.

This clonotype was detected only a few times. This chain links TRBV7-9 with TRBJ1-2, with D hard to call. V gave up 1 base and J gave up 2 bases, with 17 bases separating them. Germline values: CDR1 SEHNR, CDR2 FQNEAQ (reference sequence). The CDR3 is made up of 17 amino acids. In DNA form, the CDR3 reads TGTGCCAGCAGCTTAGGGTTTCGGAAGAGTGAAAACTATGGCTACACCTTC. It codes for CASSLGFRKSENYGYTF.

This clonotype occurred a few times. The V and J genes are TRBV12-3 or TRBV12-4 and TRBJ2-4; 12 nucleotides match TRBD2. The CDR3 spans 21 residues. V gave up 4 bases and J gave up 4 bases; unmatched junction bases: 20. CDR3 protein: CASSWYRGRLAGEIGKNIQYF. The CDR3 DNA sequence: TGTGCCAGCAGTTGGTACAGGGGGCGACTAGCGGGAGAGATTGGGAAAAACATTCAGTACTTC.

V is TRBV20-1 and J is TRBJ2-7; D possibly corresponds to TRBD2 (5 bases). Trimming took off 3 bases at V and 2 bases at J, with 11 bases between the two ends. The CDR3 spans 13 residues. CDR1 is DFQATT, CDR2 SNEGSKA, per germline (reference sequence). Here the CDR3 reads CSASWRYPYEQYF. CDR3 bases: TGCAGTGCTAGCTGGAGGTACCCCTACGAGCAGTACTTC.

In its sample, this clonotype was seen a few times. As DNA, the CDR3 is TGTGCCAGCAGCTTAGAGAGGACAGAGCAGTACTTC. Translating gives CASSLERTEQYF. V gene TRBV13 combines with J gene TRBJ2-7, with D possibly matching TRBD1 (5 bases). The CDR3 is 12 residues long. The ends were cut back, 1 base at V and 7 bases at J, with 8 bases in the middle. Germline-derived CDR1 and CDR2 are PRHDT and FYEKMQ (reference sequence).

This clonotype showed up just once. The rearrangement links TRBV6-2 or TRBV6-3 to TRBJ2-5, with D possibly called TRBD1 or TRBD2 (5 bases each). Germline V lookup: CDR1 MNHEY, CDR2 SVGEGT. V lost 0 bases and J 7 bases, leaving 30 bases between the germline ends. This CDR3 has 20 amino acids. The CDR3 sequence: CASSYSGRAALTPRRGTQYF. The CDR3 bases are TGTGCCAGCAGTTACTCGGGGCGGGCGGCACTGACCCCCCGCCGCGGGACCCAGTACTTC.

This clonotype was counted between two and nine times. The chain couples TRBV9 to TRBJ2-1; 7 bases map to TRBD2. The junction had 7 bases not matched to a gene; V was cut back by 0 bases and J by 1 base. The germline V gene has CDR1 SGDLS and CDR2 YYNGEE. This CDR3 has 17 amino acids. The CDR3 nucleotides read TGTGCCAGCAGCGTAGACGAGGGAGGGCGATCCTACAATGAGCAGTTCTTC. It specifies CASSVDEGGRSYNEQFF.

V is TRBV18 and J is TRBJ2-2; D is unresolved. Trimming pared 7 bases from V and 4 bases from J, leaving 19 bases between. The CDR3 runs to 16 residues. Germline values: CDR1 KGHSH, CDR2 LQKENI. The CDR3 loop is CASCPGSAMGTGELFF. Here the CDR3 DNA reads TGTGCCAGCTGCCCAGGCTCGGCGATGGGCACCGGGGAGCTGTTTTTT.

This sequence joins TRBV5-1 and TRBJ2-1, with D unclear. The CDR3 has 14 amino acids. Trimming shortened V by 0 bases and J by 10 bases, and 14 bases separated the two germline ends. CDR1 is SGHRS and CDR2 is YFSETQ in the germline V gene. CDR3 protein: CASSLGMNLREQFF. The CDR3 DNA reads TGCGCCAGCAGCTTGGGTATGAATCTCAGGGAGCAGTTCTTC.

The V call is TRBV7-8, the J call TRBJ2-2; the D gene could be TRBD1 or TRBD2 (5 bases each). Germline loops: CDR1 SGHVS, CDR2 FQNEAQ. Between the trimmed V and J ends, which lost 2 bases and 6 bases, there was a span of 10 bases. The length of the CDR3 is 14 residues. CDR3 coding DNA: TGTGCCAGCAGCTTATCAGGGACCGCCGGGGAGCTGTTTTTT. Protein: CASSLSGTAGELFF.

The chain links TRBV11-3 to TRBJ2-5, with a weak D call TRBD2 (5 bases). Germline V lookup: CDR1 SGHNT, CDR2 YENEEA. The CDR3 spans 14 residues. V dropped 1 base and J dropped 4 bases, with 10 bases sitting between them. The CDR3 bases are TGTGCCAGCAGCTTAGTAACGGGGAGAGAGACCCAGTACTTC. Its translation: CASSLVTGRETQYF.

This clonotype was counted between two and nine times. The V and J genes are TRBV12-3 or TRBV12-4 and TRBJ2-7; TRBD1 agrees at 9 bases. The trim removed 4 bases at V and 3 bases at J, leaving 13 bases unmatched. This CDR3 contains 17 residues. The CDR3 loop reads CASSSAADRGASYEQYF. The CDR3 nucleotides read TGTGCCAGCAGTTCCGCCGCGGACAGGGGTGCGAGCTACGAGCAGTACTTC.

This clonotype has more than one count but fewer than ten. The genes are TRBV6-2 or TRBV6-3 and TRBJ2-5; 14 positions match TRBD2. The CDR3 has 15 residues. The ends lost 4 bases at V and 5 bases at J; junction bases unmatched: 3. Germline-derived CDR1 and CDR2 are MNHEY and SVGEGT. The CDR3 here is CASSLTSGGAETQYF. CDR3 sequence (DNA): TGTGCCAGCAGTTTGACTAGCGGGGGGGCCGAGACCCAGTACTTC.

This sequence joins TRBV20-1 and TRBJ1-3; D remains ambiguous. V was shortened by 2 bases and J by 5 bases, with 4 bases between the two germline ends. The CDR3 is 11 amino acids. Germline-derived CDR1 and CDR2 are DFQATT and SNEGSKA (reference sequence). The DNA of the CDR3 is TGCAGTGCTAGAAGGCGAAACACCATATATTTT. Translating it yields CSARRRNTIYF.

The CDR3 DNA reads as TGTGCCACCTCAACAGGGAGCTCCTACAATGAGCAGTTCTTC. Protein sequence: CATSTGSSYNEQFF. J is TRBJ2-1 and V is TRBV12-3 or TRBV12-4; TRBD1 is a possible D gene (6 bases). Trimming stripped 10 bases from V and 0 bases from J, with 13 bases between. The CDR3 is 14 residues long.

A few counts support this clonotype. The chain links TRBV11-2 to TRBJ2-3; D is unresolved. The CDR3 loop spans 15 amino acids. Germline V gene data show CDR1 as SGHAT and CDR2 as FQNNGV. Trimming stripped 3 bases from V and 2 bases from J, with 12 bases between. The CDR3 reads CASSLLPVVTDTQYF. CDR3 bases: TGTGCCAGCAGCTTGTTGCCGGTAGTCACAGATACGCAGTATTTT.

Here the CDR3 DNA reads TGTGCCAGCAGCCCGGAGATATCTGGGGCCAACGTCCTGACTTTC. This codes for CASSPEISGANVLTF. This chain joins TRBV6-1 and TRBJ2-6; D remains ambiguous. Looked up from germline, CDR1 is MNHNS and CDR2 is SASEGT. The CDR3 is made up of 15 amino acids. V lost 6 bases to trimming and J lost 1 base, with 10 bases between them.

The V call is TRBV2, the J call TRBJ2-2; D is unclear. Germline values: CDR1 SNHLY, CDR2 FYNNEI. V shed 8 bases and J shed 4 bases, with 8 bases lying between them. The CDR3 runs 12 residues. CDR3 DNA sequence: TGTGCCAGCCGGGTAGTCACCGGGGAGCTGTTTTTT. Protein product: CASRVVTGELFF.

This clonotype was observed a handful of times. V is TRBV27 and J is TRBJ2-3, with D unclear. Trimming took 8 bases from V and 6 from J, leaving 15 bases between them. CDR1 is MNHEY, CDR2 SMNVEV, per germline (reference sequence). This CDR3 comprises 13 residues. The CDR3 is CASGVPGGDTQYF. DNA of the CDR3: TGTGCCAGCGGGGTCCCCGGTGGGGATACGCAGTATTTT.

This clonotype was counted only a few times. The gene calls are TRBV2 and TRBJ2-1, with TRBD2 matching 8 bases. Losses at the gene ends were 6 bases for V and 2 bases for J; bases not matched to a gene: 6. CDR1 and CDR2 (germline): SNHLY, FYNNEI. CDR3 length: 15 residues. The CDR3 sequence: CASRGSGRTYNEQFF. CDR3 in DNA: TGTGCCAGCAGAGGAAGCGGGAGAACCTACAATGAGCAGTTCTTC.